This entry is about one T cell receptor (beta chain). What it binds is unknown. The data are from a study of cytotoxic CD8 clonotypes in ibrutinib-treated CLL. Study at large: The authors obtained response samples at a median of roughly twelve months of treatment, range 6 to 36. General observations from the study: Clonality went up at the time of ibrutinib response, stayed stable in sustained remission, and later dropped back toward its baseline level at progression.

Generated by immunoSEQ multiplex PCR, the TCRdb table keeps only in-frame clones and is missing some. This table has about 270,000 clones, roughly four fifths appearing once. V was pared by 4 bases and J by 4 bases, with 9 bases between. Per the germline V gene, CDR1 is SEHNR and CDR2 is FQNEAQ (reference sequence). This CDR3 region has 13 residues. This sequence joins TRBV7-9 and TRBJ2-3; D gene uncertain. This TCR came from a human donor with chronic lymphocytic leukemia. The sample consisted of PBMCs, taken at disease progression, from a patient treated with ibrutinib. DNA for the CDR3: TGTGCCAGCAGCTCTGAGGCTGCAGATACGCAGTATTTT. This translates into CASSSEAADTQYF.